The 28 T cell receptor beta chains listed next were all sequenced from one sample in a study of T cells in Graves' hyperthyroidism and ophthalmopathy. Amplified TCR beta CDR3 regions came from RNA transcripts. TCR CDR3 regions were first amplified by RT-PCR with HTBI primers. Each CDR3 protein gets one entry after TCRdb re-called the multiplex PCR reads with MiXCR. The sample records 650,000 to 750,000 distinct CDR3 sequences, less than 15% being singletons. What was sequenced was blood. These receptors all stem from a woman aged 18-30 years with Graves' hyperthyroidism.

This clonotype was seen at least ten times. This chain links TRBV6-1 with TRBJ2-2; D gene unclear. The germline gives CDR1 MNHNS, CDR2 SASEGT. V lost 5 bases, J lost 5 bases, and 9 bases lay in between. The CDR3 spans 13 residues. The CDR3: CASSRTGTGELFF. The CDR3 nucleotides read TGTGCCAGCAGTAGGACCGGAACCGGGGAGCTGTTTTTT.

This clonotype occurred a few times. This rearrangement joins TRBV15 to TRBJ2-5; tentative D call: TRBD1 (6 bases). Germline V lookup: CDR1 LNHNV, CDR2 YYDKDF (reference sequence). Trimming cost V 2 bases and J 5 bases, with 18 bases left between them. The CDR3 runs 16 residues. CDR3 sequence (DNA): TGTGCCACCAGCAGATCCCAGGGGATTTGGAGGGAGACCCAGTACTTC. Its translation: CATSRSQGIWRETQYF.

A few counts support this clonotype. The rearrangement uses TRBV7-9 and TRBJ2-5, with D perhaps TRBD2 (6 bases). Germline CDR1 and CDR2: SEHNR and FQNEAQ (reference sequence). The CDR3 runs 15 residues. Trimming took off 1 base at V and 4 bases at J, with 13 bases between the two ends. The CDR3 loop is CASSLVLRETETQYF. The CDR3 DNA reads TGTGCCAGCAGCTTAGTCCTGCGGGAAACAGAGACCCAGTACTTC.

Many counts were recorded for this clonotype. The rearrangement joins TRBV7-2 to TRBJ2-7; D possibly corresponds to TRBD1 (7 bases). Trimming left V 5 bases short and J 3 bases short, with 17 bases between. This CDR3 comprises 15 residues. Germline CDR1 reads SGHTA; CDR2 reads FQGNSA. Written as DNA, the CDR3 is TGTGCCAGCAGCACCTCCAGGGGGGCGGTCTACGAGCAGTACTTC. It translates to CASSTSRGAVYEQYF.

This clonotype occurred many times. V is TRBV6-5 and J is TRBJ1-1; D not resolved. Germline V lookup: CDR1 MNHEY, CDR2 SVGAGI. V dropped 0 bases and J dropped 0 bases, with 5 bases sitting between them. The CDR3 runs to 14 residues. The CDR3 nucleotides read TGTGCCAGCAGTTACTCGACTTTGAACACTGAAGCTTTCTTT. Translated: CASSYSTLNTEAFF.

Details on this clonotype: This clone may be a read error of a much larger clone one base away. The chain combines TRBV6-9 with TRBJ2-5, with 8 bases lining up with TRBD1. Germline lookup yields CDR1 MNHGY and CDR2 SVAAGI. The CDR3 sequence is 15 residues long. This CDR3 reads CVSSYWTGSGETQYF. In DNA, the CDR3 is TGTGTCAGCAGTTACTGGACAGGGTCAGGGGAGACCCAGTACTTC.

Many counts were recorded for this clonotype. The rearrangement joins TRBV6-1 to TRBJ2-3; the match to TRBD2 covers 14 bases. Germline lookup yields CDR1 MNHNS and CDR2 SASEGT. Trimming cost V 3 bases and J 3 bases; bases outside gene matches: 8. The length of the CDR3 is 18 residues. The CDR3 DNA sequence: TGTGCCAGCAGTGACAGTCAGACTAGCGGGAGGGGGACAGATACGCAGTATTTT. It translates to CASSDSQTSGRGTDTQYF.

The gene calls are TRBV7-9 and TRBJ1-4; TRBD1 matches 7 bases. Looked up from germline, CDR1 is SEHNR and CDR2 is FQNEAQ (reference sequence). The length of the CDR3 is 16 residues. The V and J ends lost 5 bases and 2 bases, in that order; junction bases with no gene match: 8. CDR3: CASSHHGGQTNEKLFF. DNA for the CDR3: TGTGCCAGCAGCCATCACGGGGGACAGACTAATGAAAAACTGTTTTTT.

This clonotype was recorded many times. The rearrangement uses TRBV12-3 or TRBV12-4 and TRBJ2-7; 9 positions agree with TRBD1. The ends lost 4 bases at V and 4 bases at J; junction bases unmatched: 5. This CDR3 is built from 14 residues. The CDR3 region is CASSSWGQGYEQYF. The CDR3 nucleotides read TGTGCCAGCAGTTCGTGGGGACAGGGTTACGAGCAGTACTTC.

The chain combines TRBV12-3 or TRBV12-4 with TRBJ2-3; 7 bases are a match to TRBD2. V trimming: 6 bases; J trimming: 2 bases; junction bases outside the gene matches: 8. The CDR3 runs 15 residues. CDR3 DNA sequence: TGTGCCAGCAGACCCCTCGCGGGGGTCACAGATACGCAGTATTTT. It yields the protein CASRPLAGVTDTQYF.

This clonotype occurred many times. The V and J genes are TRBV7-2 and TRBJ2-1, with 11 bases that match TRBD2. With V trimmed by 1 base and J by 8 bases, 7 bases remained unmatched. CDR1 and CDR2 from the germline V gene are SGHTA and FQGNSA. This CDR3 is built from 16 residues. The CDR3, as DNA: TGTGCCAGCAGCTTAGTTTTTACTAGCGGGAGCCATGAGCAGTTCTTC. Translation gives CASSLVFTSGSHEQFF.

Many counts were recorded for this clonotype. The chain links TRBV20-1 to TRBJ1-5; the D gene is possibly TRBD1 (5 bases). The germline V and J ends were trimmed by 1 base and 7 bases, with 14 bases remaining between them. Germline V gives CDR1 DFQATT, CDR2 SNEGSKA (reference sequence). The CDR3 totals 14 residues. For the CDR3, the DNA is TGCAGTGCTAGAGTGGGGGGAATCGGCCAGCCCCAGCATTTT. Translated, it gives CSARVGGIGQPQHF.

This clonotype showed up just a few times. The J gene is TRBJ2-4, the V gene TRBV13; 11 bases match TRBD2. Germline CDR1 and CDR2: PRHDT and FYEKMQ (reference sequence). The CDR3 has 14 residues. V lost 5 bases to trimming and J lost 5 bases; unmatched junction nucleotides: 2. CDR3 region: CASSTTSGENIQYF. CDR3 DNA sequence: TGTGCCAGCAGCACGACTAGCGGGGAAAACATTCAGTACTTC.

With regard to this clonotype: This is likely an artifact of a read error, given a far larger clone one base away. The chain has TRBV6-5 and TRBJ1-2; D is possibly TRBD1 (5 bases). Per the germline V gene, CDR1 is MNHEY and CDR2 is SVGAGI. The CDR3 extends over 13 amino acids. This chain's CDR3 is CASSFDSNHGYTF. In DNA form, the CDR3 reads TGTGCCAGCAGTTTCGACAGTAACCATGGCTACACCTTC.

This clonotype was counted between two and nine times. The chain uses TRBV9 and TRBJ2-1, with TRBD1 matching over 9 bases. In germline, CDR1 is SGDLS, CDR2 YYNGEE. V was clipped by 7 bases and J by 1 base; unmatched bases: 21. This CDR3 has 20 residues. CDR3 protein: CASAETGQGSPQRSYNEQFF. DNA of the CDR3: TGTGCCAGCGCCGAAACCGGACAGGGGTCGCCCCAGAGGTCCTACAATGAGCAGTTCTTC.

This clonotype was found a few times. CDR3 residues: CASSVGYSTNEKLFF. In DNA, the CDR3 is TGTGCCAGCAGCGTAGGGTATTCAACTAATGAAAAACTGTTTTTT. The rearrangement uses TRBV9 and TRBJ1-4; unclear D gene. The CDR3 sequence is 15 residues long. Germline CDR1 reads SGDLS; CDR2 reads YYNGEE. The germline V and J ends were trimmed by 0 bases and 0 bases, with 6 bases remaining between them.

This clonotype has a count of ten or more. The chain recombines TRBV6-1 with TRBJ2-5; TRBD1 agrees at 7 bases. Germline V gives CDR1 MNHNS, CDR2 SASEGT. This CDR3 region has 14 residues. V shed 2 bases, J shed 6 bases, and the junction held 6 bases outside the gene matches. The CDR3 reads CASSESDREKTQYF. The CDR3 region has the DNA TGTGCCAGCAGTGAATCCGACAGGGAGAAGACCCAGTACTTC.

The CDR3 reads CASSYPLVASTDTQYF. DNA of the CDR3: TGTGCCAGCAGTTACCCCCTGGTAGCGAGCACAGATACGCAGTATTTT. J is TRBJ2-3 and V is TRBV6-6; TRBD2 might be the D (5 bases). The V end lost 2 bases, the J end lost 0 bases, and 12 bases lay between the germline ends. Per the germline V gene, CDR1 is MNHNY and CDR2 is SVGAGI (reference sequence). The CDR3 extends over 16 amino acids.

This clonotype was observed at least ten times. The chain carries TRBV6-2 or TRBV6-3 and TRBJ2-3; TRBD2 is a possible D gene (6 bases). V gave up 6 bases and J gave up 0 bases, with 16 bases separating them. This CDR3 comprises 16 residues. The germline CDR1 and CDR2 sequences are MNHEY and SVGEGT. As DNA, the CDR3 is TGTGCCAGCAGCGCCGGGTGGAGGGGAAGCACAGATACGCAGTATTTT. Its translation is CASSAGWRGSTDTQYF.

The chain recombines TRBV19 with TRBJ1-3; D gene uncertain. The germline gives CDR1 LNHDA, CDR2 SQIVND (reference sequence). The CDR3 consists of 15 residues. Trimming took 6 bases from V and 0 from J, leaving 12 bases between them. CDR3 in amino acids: CASSLVASSGNTIYF. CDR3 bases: TGTGCCAGTAGCCTGGTTGCGAGCTCTGGAAACACCATATATTTT.

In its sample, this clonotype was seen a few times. The CDR3 DNA is TGTGCCAGCAGCCAAGGCGCAGGGGGCGAGGGGCAGTACTTC. It yields the protein CASSQGAGGEGQYF. This rearrangement joins TRBV3-1 to TRBJ2-7, with TRBD1 matching 8 bases. Trimming at V came to 1 base and at J to 9 bases, leaving 8 bases not matched to a gene. From germline, CDR1 is LGHDT and CDR2 YNNKEL (reference sequence). This CDR3 comprises 14 residues.

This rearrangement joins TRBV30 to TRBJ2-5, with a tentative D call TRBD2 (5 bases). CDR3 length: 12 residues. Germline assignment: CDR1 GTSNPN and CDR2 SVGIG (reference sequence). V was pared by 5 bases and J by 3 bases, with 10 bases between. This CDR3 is CAWEGTKETQYF. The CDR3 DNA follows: TGTGCCTGGGAGGGAACAAAAGAGACCCAGTACTTC.

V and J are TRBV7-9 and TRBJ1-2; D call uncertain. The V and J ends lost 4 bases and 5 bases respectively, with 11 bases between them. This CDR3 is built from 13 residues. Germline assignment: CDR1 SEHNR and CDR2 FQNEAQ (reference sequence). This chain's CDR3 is CASSSRTDYGYTF. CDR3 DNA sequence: TGTGCCAGCAGCTCAAGGACTGATTATGGCTACACCTTC.

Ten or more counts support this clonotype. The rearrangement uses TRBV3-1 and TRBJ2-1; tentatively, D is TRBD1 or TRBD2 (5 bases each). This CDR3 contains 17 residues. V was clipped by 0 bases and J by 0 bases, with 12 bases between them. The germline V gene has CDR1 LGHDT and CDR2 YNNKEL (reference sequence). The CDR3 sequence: CASSQDLGASSYNEQFF. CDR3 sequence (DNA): TGTGCCAGCAGCCAAGATCTCGGGGCGAGCTCCTACAATGAGCAGTTCTTC.

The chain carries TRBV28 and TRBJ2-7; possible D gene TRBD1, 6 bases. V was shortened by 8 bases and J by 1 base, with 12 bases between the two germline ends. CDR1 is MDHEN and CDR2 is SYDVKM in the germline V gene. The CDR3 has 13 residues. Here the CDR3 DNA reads TGTGCCAGCGCCCAGGGGTGGTCCTACGAGCAGTACTTC. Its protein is CASAQGWSYEQYF.

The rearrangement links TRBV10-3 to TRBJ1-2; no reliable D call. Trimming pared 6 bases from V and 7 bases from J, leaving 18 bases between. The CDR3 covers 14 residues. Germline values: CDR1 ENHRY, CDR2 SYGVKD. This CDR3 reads CAIRYLGRGTGYTF. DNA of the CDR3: TGTGCCATCAGGTACCTAGGGCGGGGAACTGGCTACACCTTC.

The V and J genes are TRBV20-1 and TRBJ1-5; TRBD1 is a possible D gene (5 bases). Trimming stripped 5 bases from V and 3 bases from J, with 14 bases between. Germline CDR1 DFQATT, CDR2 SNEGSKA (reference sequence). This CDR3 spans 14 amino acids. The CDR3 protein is CSAWGGGVNQPQHF. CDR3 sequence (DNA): TGCAGTGCTTGGGGGGGGGGAGTCAATCAGCCCCAGCATTTT.

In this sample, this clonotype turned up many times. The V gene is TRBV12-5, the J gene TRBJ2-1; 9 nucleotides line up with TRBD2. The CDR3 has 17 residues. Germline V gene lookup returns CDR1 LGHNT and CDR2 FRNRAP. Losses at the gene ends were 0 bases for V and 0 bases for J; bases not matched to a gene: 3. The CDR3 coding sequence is TGTGCTAGTGGTTTGGTACAAGCGGGAGGCTCCTACAATGAGCAGTTCTTC. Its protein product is CASGLVQAGGSYNEQFF.